The 14 T cell receptor beta chains in this list originate from one sample, sequenced in a study of cytomegalovirus exposure and HLA in healthy donors. The PCR made use of 60 Vbeta and 13 Jbeta primers. Profiled with immunoSEQ multiplex PCR; TCRdb holds only in-frame clones, not every one. The sample comprises about 170,000 clones, 70% to 80% of which are singletons, and about 2.1% rests with the top ten. Sequenced: PBMCs. These receptors came from a woman younger than 45 in good health and CMV-seropositive.

The rearrangement joins TRBV9 to TRBJ2-1, with TRBD2 matching 7 bases. This CDR3 has 16 residues. Trimming cost V 3 bases and J 3 bases; bases outside gene matches: 9. Germline CDR1 and CDR2: SGDLS and YYNGEE. CDR3 sequence reads: CASSEGGLGFYNEQFF. CDR3 in DNA: TGTGCCAGCAGCGAGGGTGGACTAGGGTTCTACAATGAGCAGTTCTTC.

The gene calls are TRBV15 and TRBJ1-1; D remains ambiguous. The V end was cut by 4 bases, the J end by 0 bases, with 9 bases between. The germline V gene has CDR1 LNHNV and CDR2 YYDKDF (reference sequence). This CDR3 is 14 amino acids long. This CDR3 is CATSMNFMNTEAFF. DNA for the CDR3: TGTGCCACCAGCATGAACTTTATGAACACTGAAGCTTTCTTT.

V gene TRBV10-2 combines with J gene TRBJ2-7; 11 bases match TRBD2. Trimming cost V 5 bases and J 4 bases; bases outside gene matches: 4. The germline V gene has CDR1 WSHSY and CDR2 SAAADI. CDR3 length equals 14 residues. The CDR3 here is CASSIAGGLYEQYF. CDR3 DNA: TGCGCCAGCAGTATAGCGGGGGGGCTATACGAGCAGTACTTC.

This rearrangement joins TRBV9 to TRBJ1-1, with unresolved D. V shed 4 bases and J shed 0 bases, with 13 bases lying between them. Per the germline V gene, CDR1 is SGDLS and CDR2 is YYNGEE. The CDR3 extends over 15 amino acids. The CDR3 DNA reads as TGTGCCAGCAGCCCCTCAGGTTCCCTGAACACTGAAGCTTTCTTT. It encodes CASSPSGSLNTEAFF. Based on the CDR3 plus reference TRBV9 and TRBJ1-1, the full variable domain is DSGVTQTPKHLITATGQRVTLRCSPRSGDLSVYWYQQSLDQGLQFLIQYYNGEERAKGNILERFSAQQFPDLHSELNLSSLELGDSALYFCASSPSGSLNTEAFFGQGTRLTVV.

J is TRBJ1-6 and V is TRBV7-2; 8 bases are shared with TRBD1. The germline CDR1 and CDR2 sequences are SGHTA and FQGNSA. CDR3 length: 14 residues. Losses at the gene ends were 4 bases for V and 6 bases for J; bases not matched to a gene: 2. The CDR3 sequence is CASSSGQGNSPLHF. The CDR3 DNA reads as TGTGCCAGCAGCTCCGGACAGGGTAATTCACCCCTCCACTTT.

The chain employs TRBV7-9 and TRBJ1-1, with D maybe TRBD1 (5 bases). CDR1 is SEHNR, CDR2 FQNEAQ, per germline (reference sequence). The V end was cut by 5 bases, the J end by 1 base, with 11 bases between. There are 14 residues in the CDR3. The CDR3 loop is CASSHHGQNTEAFF. The CDR3 DNA reads as TGTGCCAGCAGCCACCACGGACAGAACACTGAAGCTTTCTTT.

This sequence joins TRBV18 and TRBJ1-5; TRBD1 is a possible D gene (6 bases). Germline V lookup: CDR1 KGHSH, CDR2 LQKENI. This CDR3 comprises 17 residues. V lost 2 bases and J lost 0, with 14 bases in between. The CDR3 loop is CASSPSRDIYSNQPQHF. In DNA, the CDR3 is TGTGCCAGCTCACCAAGCCGGGACATATATAGCAATCAGCCCCAGCATTTT. Together with reference TRBV18 and TRBJ1-5, the CDR3 gives the full variable domain: NAGVMQNPRHLVRRRGQEARLRCSPMKGHSHVYWYRQLPEEGLKFMVYLQKENIIDESGMPKERFSAEFPKEGPSILRIQQVVRGDSAAYFCASSPSRDIYSNQPQHFGDGTRLSIL.

CDR3 in DNA: TGTGCCACCAGCGCCCTCAGGGGGCACATCTACAATGAGCAGTTCTTC. Translation gives CATSALRGHIYNEQFF. The genes are TRBV15 and TRBJ2-1; 8 bases are shared with TRBD1. Germline CDR1 reads LNHNV; CDR2 reads YYDKDF (reference sequence). Germline trimming cut 5 bases from V and 3 bases from J; bases unmatched to any gene: 9. CDR3 length: 16 residues.

The rearrangement joins TRBV19 to TRBJ1-5; 9 bases fit TRBD1. Germline CDR1 and CDR2: LNHDA and SQIVND (reference sequence). This CDR3 contains 16 residues. J was trimmed by 6 bases and V by 3 bases; bases with no gene match: 9. CDR3: CASSMGADRGSQPQHF. The CDR3, as DNA: TGTGCCAGTAGTATGGGGGCGGACAGGGGAAGTCAGCCCCAGCATTTT.

The V call is TRBV6-6, the J call TRBJ1-5; TRBD1 agrees at 7 bases. The germline CDR1 and CDR2 sequences are MNHNY and SVGAGI (reference sequence). The CDR3 loop spans 14 amino acids. J was trimmed by 3 bases and V by 10 bases; bases with no gene match: 9. The CDR3 protein is CATLGQAFNQPQHF. The DNA of the CDR3 is TGTGCCACCCTTGGACAGGCCTTCAATCAGCCCCAGCATTTT.

This chain links TRBV6-6 with TRBJ1-1; perhaps TRBD1 as D (6 bases). CDR3 length equals 16 residues. The germline CDR1 and CDR2 sequences are MNHNY and SVGAGI (reference sequence). The V end lost 2 bases, the J end lost 1 base, and 14 bases lay between the germline ends. The CDR3 DNA reads as TGTGCCAGCAGTTACGTCCAGGGGTTTGCGAACACTGAAGCTTTCTTT. This codes for CASSYVQGFANTEAFF.

This clone appeared a single time. This rearrangement joins TRBV10-2 to TRBJ2-7; 10 bases agree with TRBD2. Germline lookup yields CDR1 WSHSY and CDR2 SAAADI. CDR3 size: 17 residues. With V trimmed by 0 bases and J by 2 bases, 7 bases remained unmatched. As DNA, the CDR3 is TGCGCCAGCAGTGAGTCAGGTGGACTAGCGGTAACCTACGAGCAGTACTTC. Protein: CASSESGGLAVTYEQYF.

CDR3 sequence reads: CASSQLLQGALVDTQYF. As DNA, the CDR3 is TGTGCCAGCAGCCAGCTTTTACAGGGGGCTTTAGTAGATACGCAGTATTTT. The chain combines TRBV5-6 with TRBJ2-3; 9 bases map to TRBD1. Germline trimming cut 4 bases from V and 5 bases from J; bases unmatched to any gene: 14. CDR3 length: 17 residues. Germline CDR1 and CDR2: SGHDT and YYEEEE. The full variable domain, in which reference TRBV5-6 and TRBJ2-3 provide the parts outside the CDR3, is DAGVTQSPTHLIKTRGQQVTLRCSPKSGHDTVSWYQQALGQGPQFIFQYYEEEERQRGNFPDRFSGHQFPNYSSELNVNALLLGDSALYLCASSQLLQGALVDTQYFGPGTRLTVL.

The J gene is TRBJ2-5, the V gene TRBV5-4; 8 positions agree with TRBD2. Germline assignment: CDR1 SGHNT and CDR2 YYREEE (reference sequence). This CDR3 has 15 amino acids. Germline trimming cut 0 bases from V and 2 bases from J; bases unmatched to any gene: 3. The CDR3 is CASSLVAGGQETQYF. CDR3 nucleotides: TGTGCCAGCAGCTTGGTGGCGGGGGGTCAAGAGACCCAGTACTTC.